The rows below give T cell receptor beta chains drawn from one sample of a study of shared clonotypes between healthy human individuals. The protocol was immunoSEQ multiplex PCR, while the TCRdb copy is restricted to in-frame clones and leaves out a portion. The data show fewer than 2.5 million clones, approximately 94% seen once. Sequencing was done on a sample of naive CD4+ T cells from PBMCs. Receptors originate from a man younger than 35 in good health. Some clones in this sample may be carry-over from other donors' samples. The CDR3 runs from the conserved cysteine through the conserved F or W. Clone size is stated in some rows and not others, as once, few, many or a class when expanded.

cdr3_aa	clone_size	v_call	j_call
CASRRLAGVYNEQFF	NA	TRBV6-4	TRBJ2-1
CASSLALPDQGLSTKMNTEAFF	once	TRBV5-1	TRBJ1-1
CAGKQGNTEGYTF	few	TRBV30	TRBJ1-2
CASSFRAGVTYNEQFF	once	TRBV9	TRBJ2-1
CASSPLSTAYGYTF	NA	TRBV18	TRBJ1-2
CSVEKTGTGHGYTF	NA	TRBV29-1	TRBJ1-2
CASSLRTTLLGDEQFF	NA	TRBV5-4	TRBJ2-1
CASSLKVDGTEAFF	NA	TRBV5-1	TRBJ1-1
CASSLGDSGGQLFF	NA	TRBV7-9	TRBJ1-4
CASSSDPTDYTEAFF	NA	TRBV5-1	TRBJ1-1
CASSPASGTFETQYF	NA	TRBV18	TRBJ2-5
CASSHSGRAGYEQFF	NA	TRBV7-3	TRBJ2-1
CASSEGTGSEKLFF	once	TRBV6-1	TRBJ1-4
CASRGTTVLNEKLFF	NA	TRBV2	TRBJ1-4
CASSGSEKGLRGTQYF	NA	TRBV6-1	TRBJ2-5
CASIGQGNYGYTF	NA	TRBV6-5	TRBJ1-2
CASSFSAGEQYF	once	TRBV7-9	TRBJ2-5
CASSTGNSNQPQHF	once	TRBV6-6	TRBJ1-5
CASSGGGTSYEQYF	NA	TRBV4-2	TRBJ2-7
CASRETGSGNTIYF	NA	TRBV2	TRBJ1-3
CASGMGEKLFF	NA	TRBV2	TRBJ1-4